The rows below give T cell receptor beta chains drawn from one sample of a study of blood T cell repertoires in COVID-19. Some clones are missing from TCRdb's copy, which holds only in-frame ones; the method was immunoSEQ multiplex PCR. The table has a few hundred thousand clones, more than 70% seen once. Sequenced sample: peripheral blood. Every receptor here comes from a woman aged 50 to 65 who had recovered from COVID-19. Both conserved end residues are part of each CDR3.

V gene	J gene	CDR3 protein
TRBV27	TRBJ2-7	CASSRDRGATYEQYF
TRBV6-5	TRBJ2-1	CASAGTGGYNEQFF
TRBV6-5	TRBJ2-7	CASTVREATYEQYF
TRBV6-1	TRBJ1-2	CASSERGNYGYTF
TRBV30	TRBJ1-2	CAWDLVAVHTF
TRBV12-3/TRBV12-4	TRBJ1-2	CASSLGNYNGYTF
TRBV6-5	TRBJ2-2	CASSYSGQMNTGELFF
TRBV3-1/TRBV3-2	TRBJ2-7	CASSQGPGDNYEQYF
TRBV4-3	TRBJ1-2	CASSQDRRDSHYGYTF
TRBV5-1	TRBJ1-3	CASSSRLGSGNTIYF
TRBV28	TRBJ2-5	CASSWGGGKTQYF
TRBV6-5	TRBJ1-1	CASSRPNRGRTEAFF
TRBV5-1	TRBJ2-1	CASRTGTGAYNEQFF
TRBV13	TRBJ1-1	CASSNLQGANTEAFF
TRBV7-2	TRBJ2-1	CASSPIAGGPANEQFF
TRBV7-2	TRBJ1-5	CASSFGRDGEIRPQHF
TRBV21-1	TRBJ2-1	CASSPRRGDSENEQFF
TRBV29-1	TRBJ2-7	CSVAGGSYEQYF
TRBV7-9	TRBJ1-1	CASSSDWNTEAFF
TRBV13	TRBJ1-2	CASSARLPPYGYTF
TRBV30	TRBJ1-6	CAWTPSAGGNSPLHF
TRBV2	TRBJ2-1	CASRKEVAENNEQFF
TRBV4-2	TRBJ1-1	CASSQVRELWDTEAFF
TRBV19	TRBJ1-1	CASSISAGWQAFF
TRBV30	TRBJ2-3	CALGQGVDTQYF
TRBV19	TRBJ1-1	CASSIRSEGWENTEAFF
TRBV3-1/TRBV3-2	TRBJ1-2	CASSLQGAMFGNYGYTF
TRBV4-1	TRBJ2-2	CASSQAGSGELFF
TRBV7-2	TRBJ2-3	CASSSGQGRVTQYF
TRBV7-6	TRBJ2-7	CASSLAPSPPDEQYF
TRBV6-5	TRBJ2-7	CASSYSNGEQYF
TRBV11-2	TRBJ2-1	CASSSDYNYNEQFF
TRBV7-6	TRBJ2-7	CASSLGLKPVYEQYF
TRBV6-1	TRBJ2-2	CASSGAAEQNTGELFF
TRBV2	TRBJ2-2	CASSPFGGADTGELFF
TRBV6-2/TRBV6-3	TRBJ2-7	CASSYVGRVNEQYF
TRBV7-3	TRBJ2-1	CASSTPRDGSSYNEQFF
TRBV19	TRBJ1-4	CASNPGQTNEKLFF
TRBV9	TRBJ2-1	CASSLGLAVNNEQFF
TRBV19	TRBJ2-4	CASSGRDTNIQYF
TRBV3-1/TRBV3-2	TRBJ2-7	CASSTPGTSDNYEQYF
TRBV3-1/TRBV3-2	TRBJ2-2	CASSQDQGPNTGELFF
TRBV12-3/TRBV12-4	TRBJ1-3	CASSFEGNTIYF
TRBV4-1	TRBJ1-4	CASSQPGQGHEKLFF
TRBV7-8	TRBJ2-3	CASSKLRVYTDTQYF
TRBV3-1/TRBV3-2	TRBJ1-2	CASRPDRGRGYTF
TRBV19	TRBJ2-2	CASRILEIGELFF
TRBV19	TRBJ1-5	CASIPQVGKANQPQHF
TRBV5-1	TRBJ1-3	CASSLSASSGNTIYF
TRBV6-4	TRBJ2-1	CATRTSGNNEQFF
TRBV7-9	TRBJ1-6	CASTNAGGYNSPLHF
TRBV30	TRBJ1-1	CAWNRFYRAGYTEAFF